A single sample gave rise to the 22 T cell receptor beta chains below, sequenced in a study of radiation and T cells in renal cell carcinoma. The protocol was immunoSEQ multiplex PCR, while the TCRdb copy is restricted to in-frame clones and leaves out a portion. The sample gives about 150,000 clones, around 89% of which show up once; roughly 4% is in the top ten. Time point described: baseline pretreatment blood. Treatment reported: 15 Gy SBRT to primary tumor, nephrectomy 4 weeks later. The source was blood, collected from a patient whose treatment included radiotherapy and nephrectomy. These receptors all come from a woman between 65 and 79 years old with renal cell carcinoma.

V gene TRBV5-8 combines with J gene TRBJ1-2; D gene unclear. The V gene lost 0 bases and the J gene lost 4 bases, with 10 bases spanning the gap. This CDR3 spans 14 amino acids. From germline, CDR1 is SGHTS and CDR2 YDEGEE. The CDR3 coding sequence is TGTGCCAGCAGCTTGGACGCAATTCGCTATGGCTACACCTTC. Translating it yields CASSLDAIRYGYTF.

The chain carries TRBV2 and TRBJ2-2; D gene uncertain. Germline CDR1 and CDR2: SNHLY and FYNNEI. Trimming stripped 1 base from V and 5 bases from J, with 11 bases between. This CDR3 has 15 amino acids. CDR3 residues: CASSEGTTTTGELFF. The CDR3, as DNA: TGTGCCAGCAGTGAAGGTACTACCACTACCGGGGAGCTGTTTTTT. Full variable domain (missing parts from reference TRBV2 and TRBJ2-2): EPEVTQTPSHQVTQMGQEVILRCVPISNHLYFYWYRQILGQKVEFLVSFYNNEISEKSEIFDDQFSVERPDGSNFTLKIRSTKLEDSAMYFCASSEGTTTTGELFFGEGSRLTVL.

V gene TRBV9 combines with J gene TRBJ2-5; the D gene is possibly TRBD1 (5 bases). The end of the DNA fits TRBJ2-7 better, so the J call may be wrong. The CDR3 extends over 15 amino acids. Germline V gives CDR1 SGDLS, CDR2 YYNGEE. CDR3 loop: CASSPTGQTNYEQYF. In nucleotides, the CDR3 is TGTGCCAGCAGCCCAACAGGCCAGACCAACTACGAGCAGTACTTC.

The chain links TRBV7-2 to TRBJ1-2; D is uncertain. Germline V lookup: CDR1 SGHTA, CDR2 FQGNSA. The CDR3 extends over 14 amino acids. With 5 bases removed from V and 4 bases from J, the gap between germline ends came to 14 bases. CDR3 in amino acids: CASSEVRVGYGYTF. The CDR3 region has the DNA TGTGCCAGCAGCGAAGTACGGGTCGGCTATGGCTACACCTTC.

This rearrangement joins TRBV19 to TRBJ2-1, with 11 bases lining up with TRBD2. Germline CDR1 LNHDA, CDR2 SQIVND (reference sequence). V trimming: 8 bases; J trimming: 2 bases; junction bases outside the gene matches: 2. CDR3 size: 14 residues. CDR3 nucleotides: TGTGCCAGTTCTAGCGGGGGGCCCTACAATGAGCAGTTCTTC. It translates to CASSSGGPYNEQFF.

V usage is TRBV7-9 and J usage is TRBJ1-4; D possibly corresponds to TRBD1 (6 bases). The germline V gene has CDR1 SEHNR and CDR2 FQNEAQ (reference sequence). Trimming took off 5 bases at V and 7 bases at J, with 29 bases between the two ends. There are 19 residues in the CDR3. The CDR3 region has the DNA TGTGCCAGCAGCACCTTGGGGGGGGACAAAGCAGGTGATGGTGAAAAACTGTTTTTT. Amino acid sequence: CASSTLGGDKAGDGEKLFF. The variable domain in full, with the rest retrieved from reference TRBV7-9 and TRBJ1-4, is DTGVSQNPRHKITKRGQNVTFRCDPISEHNRLYWYRQTLGQGPEFLTYFQNEAQLEKSRLLSDRFSAERPKGSFSTLEIQRTEQGDSAMYLCASSTLGGDKAGDGEKLFFGSGTQLSVL.

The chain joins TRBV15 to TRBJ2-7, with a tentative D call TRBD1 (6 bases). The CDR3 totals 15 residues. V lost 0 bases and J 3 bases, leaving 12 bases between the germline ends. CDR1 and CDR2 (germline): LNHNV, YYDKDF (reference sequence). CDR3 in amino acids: CATSRDPGHYYEQYF. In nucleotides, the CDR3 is TGTGCCACCAGCAGAGATCCGGGACATTACTACGAGCAGTACTTC.

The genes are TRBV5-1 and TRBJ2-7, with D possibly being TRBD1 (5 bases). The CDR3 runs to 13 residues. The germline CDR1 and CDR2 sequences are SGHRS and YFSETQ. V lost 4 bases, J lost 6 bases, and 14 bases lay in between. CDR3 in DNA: TGCGCCAGCAGCCTATCTTGGGGCCTCGAGCAGTACTTC. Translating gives CASSLSWGLEQYF.

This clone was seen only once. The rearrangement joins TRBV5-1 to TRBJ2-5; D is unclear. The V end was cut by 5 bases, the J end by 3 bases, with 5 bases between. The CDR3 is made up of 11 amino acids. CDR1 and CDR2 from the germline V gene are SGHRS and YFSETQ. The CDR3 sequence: CASSAKETQYF. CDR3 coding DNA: TGCGCCAGCAGTGCGAAAGAGACCCAGTACTTC.

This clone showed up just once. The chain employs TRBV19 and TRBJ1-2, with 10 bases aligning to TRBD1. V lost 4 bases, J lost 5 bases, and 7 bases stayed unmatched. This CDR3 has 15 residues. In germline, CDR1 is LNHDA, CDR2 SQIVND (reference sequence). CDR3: CASSTGTGARYGYTF. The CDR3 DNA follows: TGTGCCAGTAGTACCGGGACAGGGGCGAGGTATGGCTACACCTTC.

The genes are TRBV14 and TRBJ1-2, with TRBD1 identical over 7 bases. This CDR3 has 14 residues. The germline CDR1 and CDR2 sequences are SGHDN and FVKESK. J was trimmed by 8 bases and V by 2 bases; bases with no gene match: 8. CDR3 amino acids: CASSQPDRVEGYTF. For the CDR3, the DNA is TGTGCCAGCAGCCAACCTGACAGGGTTGAAGGCTACACCTTC.

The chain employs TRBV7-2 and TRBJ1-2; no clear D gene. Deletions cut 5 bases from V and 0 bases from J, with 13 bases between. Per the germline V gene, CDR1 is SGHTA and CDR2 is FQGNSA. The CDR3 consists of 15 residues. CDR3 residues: CASSPDTITNYGYTF. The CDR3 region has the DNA TGTGCCAGCAGCCCCGACACAATAACTAACTATGGCTACACCTTC.

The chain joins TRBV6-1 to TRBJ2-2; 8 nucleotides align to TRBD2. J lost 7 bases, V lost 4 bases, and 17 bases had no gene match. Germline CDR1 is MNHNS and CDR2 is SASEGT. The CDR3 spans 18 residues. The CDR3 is CASSAGSAGGGRVGELFF. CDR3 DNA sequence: TGTGCCAGCAGTGCCGGTTCGGCGGGGGGCGGAAGGGTCGGGGAGCTGTTTTTT.

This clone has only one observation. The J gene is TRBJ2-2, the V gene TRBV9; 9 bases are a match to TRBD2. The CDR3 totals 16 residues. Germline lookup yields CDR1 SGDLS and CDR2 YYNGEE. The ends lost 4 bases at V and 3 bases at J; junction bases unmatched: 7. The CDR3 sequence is CASSPRGGVDTGELFF. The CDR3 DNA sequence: TGTGCCAGCAGCCCGCGGGGGGGTGTGGACACCGGGGAGCTGTTTTTT.

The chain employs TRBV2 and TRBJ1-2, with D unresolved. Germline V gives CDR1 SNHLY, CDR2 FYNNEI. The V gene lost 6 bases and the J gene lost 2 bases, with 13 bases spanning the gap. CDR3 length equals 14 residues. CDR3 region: CASSLAPENYGYTF. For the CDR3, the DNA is TGTGCCAGCAGCCTTGCGCCGGAGAACTATGGCTACACCTTC. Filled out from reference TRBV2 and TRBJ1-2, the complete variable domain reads EPEVTQTPSHQVTQMGQEVILRCVPISNHLYFYWYRQILGQKVEFLVSFYNNEISEKSEIFDDQFSVERPDGSNFTLKIRSTKLEDSAMYFCASSLAPENYGYTFGSGTRLTVV.

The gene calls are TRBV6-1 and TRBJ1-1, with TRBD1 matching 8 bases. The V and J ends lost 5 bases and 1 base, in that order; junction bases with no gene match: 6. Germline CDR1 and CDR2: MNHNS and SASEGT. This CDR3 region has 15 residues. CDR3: CASSRQGRGNTEAFF. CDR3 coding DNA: TGTGCCAGCAGTCGACAGGGGCGCGGGAACACTGAAGCTTTCTTT.

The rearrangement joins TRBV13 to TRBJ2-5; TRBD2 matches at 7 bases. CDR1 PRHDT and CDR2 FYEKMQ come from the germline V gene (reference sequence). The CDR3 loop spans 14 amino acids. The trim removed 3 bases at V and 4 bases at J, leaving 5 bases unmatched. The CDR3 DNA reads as TGTGCCAGCAGCTTCCGGGACTACCGAGAGACCCAGTACTTC. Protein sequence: CASSFRDYRETQYF.

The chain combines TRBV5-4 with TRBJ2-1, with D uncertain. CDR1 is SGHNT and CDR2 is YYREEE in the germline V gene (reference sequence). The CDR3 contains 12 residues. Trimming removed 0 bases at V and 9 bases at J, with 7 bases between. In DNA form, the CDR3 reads TGTGCCAGCAGCTTGGTAGAGGTTGAGCAGTTCTTC. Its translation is CASSLVEVEQFF.

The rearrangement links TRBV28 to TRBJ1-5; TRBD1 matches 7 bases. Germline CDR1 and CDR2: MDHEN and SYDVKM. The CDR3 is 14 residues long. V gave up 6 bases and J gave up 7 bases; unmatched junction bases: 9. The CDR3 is CASRMGQPGQPQHF. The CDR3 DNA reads TGTGCCAGCAGAATGGGACAGCCGGGGCAGCCCCAGCATTTT.

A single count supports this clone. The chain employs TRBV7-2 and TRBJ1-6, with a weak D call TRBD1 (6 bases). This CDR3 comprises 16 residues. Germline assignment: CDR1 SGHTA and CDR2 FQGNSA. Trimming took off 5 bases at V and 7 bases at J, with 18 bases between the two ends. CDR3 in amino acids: CASSRDTGIGNSPLHF. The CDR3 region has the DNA TGTGCCAGCAGCCGGGACACCGGGATCGGGAATTCACCCCTCCACTTT.

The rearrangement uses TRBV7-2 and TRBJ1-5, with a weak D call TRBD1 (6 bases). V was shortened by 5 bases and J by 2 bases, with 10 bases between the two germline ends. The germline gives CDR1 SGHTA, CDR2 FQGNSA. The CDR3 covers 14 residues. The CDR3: CASSPRGGNQPQHF. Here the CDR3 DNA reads TGTGCCAGCAGCCCCAGGGGTGGCAATCAGCCCCAGCATTTT.

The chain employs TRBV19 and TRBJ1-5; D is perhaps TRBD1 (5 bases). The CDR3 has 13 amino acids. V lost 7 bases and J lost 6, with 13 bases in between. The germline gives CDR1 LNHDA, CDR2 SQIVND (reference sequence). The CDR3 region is CASKEVGTQPQHF. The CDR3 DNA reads TGTGCCAGTAAGGAGGTAGGGACTCAGCCCCAGCATTTT.